The 11 T cell receptor beta chains given below trace back to one sample, sequenced in a study of blood T cells in healthy people across ages. Through a sample-barcoded 5' primer and a J-beta primer mix, a second PCR was run for roughly 6 to 11 cycles. TCRdb re-called the 5' RACE reads through MiXCR, storing one row per CDR3 protein. The table records about 620,000 distinct CDR3 sequences, 40% to 65% of them present only once. Sequenced sample: blood. These receptors came from a woman older than 75 in good health.

The chain employs TRBV28 and TRBJ2-3; 9 bases line up with TRBD1. The V gene end was trimmed by 11 bases and the J gene end by 2 bases; junction bases not matched to a gene: 14. CDR3 length equals 16 residues. Looked up from germline, CDR1 is MDHEN and CDR2 is SYDVKM. CDR3 sequence reads: CAGAKGQGRTTDTQYF. The CDR3 region has the DNA TGTGCCGGGGCAAAGGGACAGGGAAGAACCACAGATACGCAGTATTTT.

This clonotype occurred many times. The V gene is TRBV10-3, the J gene TRBJ2-5, with 9 bases lining up with TRBD1. V lost 7 bases and J lost 4; bases outside the gene matches: 4. CDR3 size: 13 residues. The germline CDR1 and CDR2 sequences are ENHRY and SYGVKD. DNA for the CDR3: TGTGCCATCACCTCGGGACAGGGAGAGACCCAGTACTTC. Its translation is CAITSGQGETQYF.

The rearrangement links TRBV5-6 to TRBJ2-2, with 7 bases fitting TRBD2. CDR3 length equals 16 residues. Germline V gene data show CDR1 as SGHDT and CDR2 as YYEEEE. V gave up 4 bases and J gave up 6 bases; unmatched junction bases: 12. Here the CDR3 DNA reads TGTGCCAGCAGCCCTCGGCGGAGCGGGATCCCCGGGGAGCTGTTTTTT. It yields the protein CASSPRRSGIPGELFF.

This clonotype was observed a few times. The chain has TRBV7-2 and TRBJ1-4; no clear D. There are 13 residues in the CDR3. Germline assignment: CDR1 SGHTA and CDR2 FQGNSA. With 6 bases removed from V and 7 bases from J, the gap between germline ends came to 12 bases. CDR3 bases: TGTGCCAGCAGGGAGGGCCAGACTGAAAAACTGTTTTTT. This gives the protein CASREGQTEKLFF.

As concerns this clonotype: A read error may be the cause here, since a much bigger clone is one base away. DNA for the CDR3: TGTGCCAGCAGCTATAGCGGGAGGACTTACAATGAGCAGTACTTC. Translating it yields CASSYSGRTYNEQYF. The chain combines TRBV6-6 with TRBJ2-7; TRBD2 aligns across 10 bases. CDR3 length equals 15 residues. Trimming removed 6 bases from V and 7 bases from J; junction bases left unmatched: 12. Germline assignment: CDR1 MNHNY and CDR2 SVGAGI (reference sequence).

A note on this clonotype: A much larger clone differs from this one at a single base, so this may be a read error. This chain joins TRBV12-3 or TRBV12-4 and TRBJ1-5; no firm D call. The CDR3 is 13 amino acids. The CDR3: CASTRGSNRPQHF. The CDR3 DNA sequence: TGTGCCAGCACTAGAGGGTCCAATCGGCCCCAGCATTTT.

This clonotype was counted many times. The chain carries TRBV3-1 and TRBJ1-2; TRBD1 might be the D (5 bases). The V end was cut by 1 base, the J end by 4 bases, with 10 bases between. CDR1 is LGHDT and CDR2 is YNNKEL in the germline V gene (reference sequence). The CDR3 covers 14 residues. The CDR3 sequence is CASSQVGEGYGYTF. Written as DNA, the CDR3 is TGTGCCAGCAGCCAAGTGGGGGAAGGCTATGGCTACACCTTC. Using reference TRBV3-1 and TRBJ1-2 for the parts outside the CDR3, the full variable domain is DTAVSQTPKYLVTQMGNDKSIKCEQNLGHDTMYWYKQDSKKFLKIMFSYNNKELIINETVPNRFSPKSPDKAHLNLHINSLELGDSAVYFCASSQVGEGYGYTFGSGTRLTVV.

This clonotype showed up just a few times. The V and J genes are TRBV5-1 and TRBJ2-3; 7 bases agree with TRBD2. The germline V gene has CDR1 SGHRS and CDR2 YFSETQ. The CDR3 runs to 18 residues. The ends lost 2 bases at V and 3 bases at J; junction bases unmatched: 15. This CDR3 is CASSFEVSGALRTDTQYF. The CDR3 nucleotides are TGCGCCAGCAGCTTCGAGGTCAGCGGGGCTTTAAGGACAGATACGCAGTATTTT.

This clonotype was counted at least ten times. This chain uses TRBV5-1 with TRBJ2-3, with TRBD1 as a possible D gene (6 bases). Trimming cost V 4 bases and J 1 base, with 22 bases left between them. Germline-derived CDR1 and CDR2 are SGHRS and YFSETQ. The CDR3 loop spans 18 amino acids. CDR3 in DNA: TGCGCCAGCAGCATGGACAGCCAAGGACGGACTCGCACAGATACGCAGTATTTT. It codes for CASSMDSQGRTRTDTQYF.

In this sample, this clonotype turned up many times. The chain has TRBV27 and TRBJ2-5; tentative D call: TRBD1 (7 bases). Germline CDR1 is MNHEY and CDR2 is SMNVEV (reference sequence). This CDR3 contains 12 residues. V was cut by 8 bases and J by 4 bases, with 11 bases left in between. This chain's CDR3 is CASSQGGETQYF. For the CDR3, the DNA is TGTGCCAGCTCTCAGGGGGGAGAGACCCAGTACTTC.

This clonotype was seen repeatedly, ten times or more. The J gene is TRBJ2-5, the V gene TRBV2, with 8 bases that match TRBD1. CDR1 and CDR2 from the germline V gene are SNHLY and FYNNEI. This CDR3 comprises 17 residues. Trimming took 5 bases from V and 1 from J; bases not matched to a gene: 12. CDR3 sequence reads: CASSWGRGQLGQETQYF. CDR3 bases: TGTGCCAGCAGTTGGGGCAGGGGGCAATTGGGCCAAGAGACCCAGTACTTC.